The T cell receptor (beta chain) described here comes from a study of T-cell reconstitution after alpha-beta-depleted transplantation in children. Overall study results and limits: Surviving thymic progenitors and recipient T cells were the source of high TCRbeta diversity at day 60 in some patients. Hyperexpanded clones declined; after one year, newly produced T cells mostly supplied diversity. Several hundred rapidly expanded clones from non-depleted graft cells reportedly supplied alpha-beta T cells about two months post-transplant.

This clonotype came up a few times. Antigen unknown. The CDR3 has 15 residues. V was shortened by 7 bases and J by 6 bases, with 22 bases between the two germline ends. CDR1 is SQVTM, CDR2 ANQGSEA, per germline. Library preparation (for TCRbeta) was performed with unique molecular identifiers. TCRdb processed the PCR reads anew with MiXCR; each CDR3 protein has one entry. The sample consists of 670,000 or so distinct CDR3 sequences, around 12% of them appearing once. The chain joins TRBV29-1 to TRBJ2-1; TRBD1 or TRBD2 may be the D gene (5 bases each). The sequencing here drew on PBMCs, taken before TCRalphabeta/CD19-depleted stem cell transplant. The source is a girl aged 2 to 9 with congenital amegakaryocytic thrombocytopenia, due to receive a stem cell transplant. For the CDR3, the DNA is TGCAGCGCCCCAGGGTGGGGGAAGAATTTCAATGAGCAGTTCTTC. As protein: CSAPGWGKNFNEQFF.